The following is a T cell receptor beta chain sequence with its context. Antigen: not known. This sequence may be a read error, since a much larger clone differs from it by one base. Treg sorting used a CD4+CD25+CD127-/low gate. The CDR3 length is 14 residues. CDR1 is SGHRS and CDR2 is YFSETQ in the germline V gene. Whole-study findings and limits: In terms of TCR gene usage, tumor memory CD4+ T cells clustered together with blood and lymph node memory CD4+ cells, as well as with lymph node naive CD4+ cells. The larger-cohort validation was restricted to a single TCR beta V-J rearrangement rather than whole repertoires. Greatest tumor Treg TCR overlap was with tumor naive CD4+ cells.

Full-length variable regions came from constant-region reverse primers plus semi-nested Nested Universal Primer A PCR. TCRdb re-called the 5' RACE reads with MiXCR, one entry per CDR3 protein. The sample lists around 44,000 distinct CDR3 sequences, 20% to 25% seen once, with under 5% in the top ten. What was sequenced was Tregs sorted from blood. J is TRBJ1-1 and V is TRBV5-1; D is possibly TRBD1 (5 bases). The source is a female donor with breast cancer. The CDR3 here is CASSHDSLNAEAFF. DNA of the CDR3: TGCGCCAGCAGCCACGACAGCCTGAACGCTGAAGCTTTCTTT. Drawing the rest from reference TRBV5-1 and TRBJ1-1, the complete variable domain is KAGVTQTPRYLIKTRGQQVTLSCSPISGHRSVSWYQQTPGQGLQFLFEYFSETQRNKGNFPGRFSGRQFSNSRSEMNVSTLELGDSALYLCASSHDSLNAEAFFGQGTRLTVV.